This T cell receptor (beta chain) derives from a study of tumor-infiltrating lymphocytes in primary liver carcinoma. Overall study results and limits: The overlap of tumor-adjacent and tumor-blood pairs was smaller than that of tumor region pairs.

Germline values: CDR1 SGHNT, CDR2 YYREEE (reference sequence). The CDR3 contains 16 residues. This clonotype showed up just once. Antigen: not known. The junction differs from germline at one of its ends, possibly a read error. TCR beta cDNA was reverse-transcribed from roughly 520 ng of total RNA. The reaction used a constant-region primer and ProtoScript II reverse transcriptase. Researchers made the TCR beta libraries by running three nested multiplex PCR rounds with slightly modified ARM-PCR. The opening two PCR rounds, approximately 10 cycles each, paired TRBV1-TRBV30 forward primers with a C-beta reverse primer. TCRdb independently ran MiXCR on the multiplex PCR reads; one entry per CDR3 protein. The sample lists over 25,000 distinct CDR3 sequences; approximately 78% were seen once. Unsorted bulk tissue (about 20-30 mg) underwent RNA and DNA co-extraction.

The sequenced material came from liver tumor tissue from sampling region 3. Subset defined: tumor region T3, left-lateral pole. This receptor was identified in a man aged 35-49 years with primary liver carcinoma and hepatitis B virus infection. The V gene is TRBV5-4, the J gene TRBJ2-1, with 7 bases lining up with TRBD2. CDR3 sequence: CASSEGGAGAYSEQSF. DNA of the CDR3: TGTGCCAGCAGCGAGGGAGGGGCGGGAGCTTACAGTGAGCAGTCCTTC. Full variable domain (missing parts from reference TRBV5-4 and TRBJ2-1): ETGVTQSPTHLIKTRGQQVTLRCSSQSGHNTVSWYQQALGQGPQFIFQYYREEENGRGNFPPRFSGLQFPNYSSELNVNALELDDSALYLCASSEGGAGAYSEQSFGPGTRLTVL.